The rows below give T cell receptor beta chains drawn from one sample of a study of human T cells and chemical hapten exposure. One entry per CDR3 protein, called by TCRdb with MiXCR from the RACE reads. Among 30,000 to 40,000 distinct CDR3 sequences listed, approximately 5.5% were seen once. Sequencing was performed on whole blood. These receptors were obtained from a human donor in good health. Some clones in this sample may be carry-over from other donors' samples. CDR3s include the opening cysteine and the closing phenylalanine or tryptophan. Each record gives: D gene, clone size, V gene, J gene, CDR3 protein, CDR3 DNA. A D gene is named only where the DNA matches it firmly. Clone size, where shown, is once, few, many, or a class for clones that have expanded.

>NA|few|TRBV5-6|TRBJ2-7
CASSQIDSSLSYEQYF
TGTGCCAGCAGCCAGATCGACAGCTCCCTCTCCTACGAGCAGTACTTC
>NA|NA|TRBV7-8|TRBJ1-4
CASSLGSMVATNEKLFF
TGTGCCAGCAGCTTAGGGTCAATGGTTGCAACTAATGAAAAACTGTTTTTT
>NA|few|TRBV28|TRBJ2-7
CASSAYYGSQSYEQYF
TGTGCCAGCAGTGCCTACTACGGGTCCCAATCCTACGAGCAGTACTTC
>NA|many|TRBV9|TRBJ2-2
CASSVVSTGELFF
TGTGCCAGCAGCGTAGTTTCCACCGGGGAGCTGTTTTTT
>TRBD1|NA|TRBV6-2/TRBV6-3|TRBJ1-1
CASSLNRGANTEAFF
TGTGCCAGCAGTCTAAACAGGGGGGCCAACACTGAAGCTTTCTTT
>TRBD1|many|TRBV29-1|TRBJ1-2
CSAVTGSNYGYTF
TGCAGCGCCGTGACAGGGTCTAACTATGGCTACACCTTC
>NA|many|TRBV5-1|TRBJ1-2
CASSLETYGYTF
TGCGCCAGCAGCTTGGAGACCTATGGCTACACCTTC
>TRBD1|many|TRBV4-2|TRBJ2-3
CASSQDGTASTDTQYF
TGTGCCAGCAGCCAAGACGGGACAGCTAGCACAGATACGCAGTATTTT
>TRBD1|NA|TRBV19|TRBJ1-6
CASSIGTGNSPLHF
TGTGCCAGTAGTATCGGGACAGGCAATTCACCCCTCCACTTT
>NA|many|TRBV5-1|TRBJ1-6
CASRGPEGSPLHF
TGCGCCAGCAGGGGACCAGAGGGTTCACCCCTCCACTTT
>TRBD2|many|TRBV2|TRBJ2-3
CASRERTSGGADTQYF
TGTGCCAGCAGAGAAAGGACTAGCGGGGGGGCAGATACGCAGTATTTT
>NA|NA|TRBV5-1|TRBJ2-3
CASSLGTTDTQYF
TGCGCCAGCAGCTTGGGGACAACAGATACGCAGTATTTT